These 21 T cell receptor beta chains share one sample of origin, sequenced in a study of T cell responses to AZD1222 COVID-19 vaccine. Using immunoSEQ multiplex PCR, the repertoire was profiled, and TCRdb retains in-frame clones only, with some absent. The table lists 50,000 or so clones, over 70% of them singletons. Sample: peripheral blood, taken on day 0 of AZD1222 vaccination. The receptors were gathered from an adult in good health.

The CDR3 region is CASRVFEGPLHF. The DNA for the CDR3 is TGTGCCAGCAGGGTGTTCGAAGGACCCCTCCACTTT. The rearrangement links TRBV2 to TRBJ1-6, with D unclear. This CDR3 is 12 amino acids long. Trimming removed 6 bases at V and 12 bases at J, with 12 bases between. CDR1 is SNHLY, CDR2 FYNNEI, per germline. The variable domain in full, with the rest retrieved from reference TRBV2 and TRBJ1-6, is EPEVTQTPSHQVTQMGQEVILRCVPISNHLYFYWYRQILGQKVEFLVSFYNNEISEKSEIFDDQFSVERPDGSNFTLKIRSTKLEDSAMYFCASRVFEGPLHFGNGTRLTVT.

V and J are TRBV5-1 and TRBJ2-5; D is perhaps TRBD2 (5 bases). The germline V and J ends were trimmed by 0 bases and 5 bases, with 14 bases remaining between them. The germline V gene encodes CDR1 SGHRS and CDR2 YFSETQ. This CDR3 region has 15 residues. In DNA, the CDR3 is TGCGCCAGCAGCTTGGAAGTCGGAGCGGCTGAGACCCAGTACTTC. This codes for CASSLEVGAAETQYF.

This clone was detected only once. CDR3 nucleotides: TGTGCCTGGAGTATCAAGGGGGCGGGCGAAAAACTGTTTTTT. This translates into CAWSIKGAGEKLFF. This chain connects TRBV30 to TRBJ1-4, with 7 bases that match TRBD1. With V trimmed by 2 bases and J by 8 bases, 8 bases remained unmatched. Looked up from germline, CDR1 is GTSNPN and CDR2 is SVGIG (reference sequence). CDR3 length: 14 amino acids.

The chain recombines TRBV5-1 with TRBJ1-1, with TRBD1 as a possible D gene (5 bases). The CDR3 spans 16 residues. The germline V and J ends were trimmed by 3 bases and 1 base, with 16 bases remaining between them. Germline CDR1 reads SGHRS; CDR2 reads YFSETQ. This chain's CDR3 is CASSSGDHRPNTEAFF. CDR3 DNA sequence: TGCGCCAGCAGCTCGGGGGACCATCGTCCGAACACTGAAGCTTTCTTT.

This clone is a singleton in its sample. The V and J genes are TRBV28 and TRBJ1-2; a possible D gene is TRBD1 (5 bases). Germline V gives CDR1 MDHEN, CDR2 SYDVKM. The V end lost 2 bases, the J end lost 4 bases, and 20 bases lay between the germline ends. The CDR3 extends over 17 amino acids. The CDR3 protein is CASSLGVGDQAFYGYTF. The CDR3 DNA is TGTGCCAGCAGTTTAGGGGTGGGGGACCAAGCCTTCTATGGCTACACCTTC.

The chain is built from TRBV7-6 and TRBJ1-6; D is unclear. CDR1 SGHVS and CDR2 FNYEAQ come from the germline V gene. The CDR3 has 15 residues. V was shortened by 5 bases and J by 4 bases, with 12 bases between the two germline ends. The CDR3 DNA reads TGTGCCAGCAGCATCGAGGACCAATATAATTCACCCCTCCACTTT. It is translated as CASSIEDQYNSPLHF.

The chain couples TRBV5-1 to TRBJ2-1; 11 bases fit TRBD2. The germline CDR1 and CDR2 sequences are SGHRS and YFSETQ. The CDR3 length is 17 residues. The V segment lost 0 bases and the J segment 5 bases; nucleotides outside the gene matches: 7. DNA of the CDR3: TGCGCCAGCAGCTTGGGGGGCGGGACTAGCGGTCACAATGAGCAGTTCTTC. This codes for CASSLGGGTSGHNEQFF.

The chain recombines TRBV12-3 or TRBV12-4 with TRBJ2-1; 9 bases are a match to TRBD1. The J segment lost 9 bases and the V segment lost 6 bases, leaving 3 bases of the junction unmatched. CDR3 size: 12 residues. Written as DNA, the CDR3 is TGTGCCAGCAGGACAGGGGGGACTGAGCAGTTCTTC. Translated, it gives CASRTGGTEQFF.

About this clone itself: Different DNA sequences within this sample yield the same CDR3. Written as DNA, the CDR3 is TGTGCCAGCAGCCGTAGGGTTACCGGGGAGCTGTTTTTT. Residues: CASSRRVTGELFF. The V call is TRBV14, the J call TRBJ2-2; D is unclear. CDR3 length: 13 residues. Germline-derived CDR1 and CDR2 are SGHDN and FVKESK. Trimming shortened V by 4 bases and J by 5 bases, and 8 bases separated the two germline ends.

This rearrangement joins TRBV6-1 to TRBJ2-7; D call uncertain. Germline assignment: CDR1 MNHNS and CDR2 SASEGT. The CDR3 sequence is 13 residues long. Trimming cost V 2 bases and J 0 bases, with 5 bases left between them. CDR3 in DNA: TGTGCCAGCAGTGAACTGGGCTCCTACGAGCAGTACTTC. This codes for CASSELGSYEQYF.

This rearrangement joins TRBV5-1 to TRBJ2-4; D is ambiguous. Germline V gene sequence: CDR1 SGHRS, CDR2 YFSETQ. V dropped 0 bases and J dropped 0 bases, with 4 bases sitting between them. The CDR3 is made up of 14 amino acids. CDR3 sequence: CASSLEGAKNIQYF. DNA of the CDR3: TGCGCCAGCAGCTTGGAGGGAGCCAAAAACATTCAGTACTTC. The variable domain in full, with the rest retrieved from reference TRBV5-1 and TRBJ2-4, is KAGVTQTPRYLIKTRGQQVTLSCSPISGHRSVSWYQQTPGQGLQFLFEYFSETQRNKGNFPGRFSGRQFSNSRSEMNVSTLELGDSALYLCASSLEGAKNIQYFGAGTRLSVL.

The V and J genes are TRBV27 and TRBJ2-2, with D perhaps TRBD2 (6 bases). CDR1 and CDR2 from the germline V gene are MNHEY and SMNVEV (reference sequence). V dropped 2 bases and J dropped 0 bases, with 10 bases sitting between them. The CDR3 runs to 16 residues. The CDR3 DNA follows: TGTGCCAGCAGTTTAGGATGGGGGGCGAACACCGGGGAGCTGTTTTTT. This translates into CASSLGWGANTGELFF.

The chain is built from TRBV20-1 and TRBJ1-1, with a tentative D call TRBD1 (6 bases). CDR1 is DFQATT and CDR2 is SNEGSKA in the germline V gene (reference sequence). V dropped 0 bases and J dropped 11 bases, with 10 bases sitting between them. The CDR3 runs to 11 residues. The CDR3 loop is CSAREQGTAFF. CDR3 sequence (DNA): TGCAGTGCTAGAGAACAGGGTACGGCTTTCTTT.

Written as DNA, the CDR3 is TGTGCCAGCAGCCTTGTTGGGACGGTATTTTTT. This sequence encodes CASSLVGTVFF. The chain carries TRBV7-9 and TRBJ2-2; either TRBD1 or TRBD2 may supply D (5 bases each). Trimming took off 5 bases at V and 17 bases at J, with 15 bases between the two ends. This CDR3 is built from 11 residues. Germline V gene lookup returns CDR1 SEHNR and CDR2 FQNEAQ (reference sequence). The full variable domain, rest sourced from reference TRBV7-9 and TRBJ2-2, is DTGVSQNPRHKITKRGQNVTFRCDPISEHNRLYWYRQTLGQGPEFLTYFQNEAQLEKSRLLSDRFSAERPKGSFSTLEIQRTEQGDSAMYLCASSLVGTVFFGEGSRLTVL.

The chain has TRBV11-2 and TRBJ1-1; 12 bases fit TRBD1. Germline values: CDR1 SGHAT, CDR2 FQNNGV. CDR3 length: 14 residues. V shed 4 bases, J shed 5 bases, and the junction held 2 bases outside the gene matches. The CDR3 spells CASSWGQGATEAFF. CDR3 DNA sequence: TGTGCCAGCAGCTGGGGACAGGGGGCGACTGAAGCTTTCTTT.

This chain uses TRBV4-1 with TRBJ2-2, with 12 positions matching TRBD1. Germline V gives CDR1 MGHRA, CDR2 YSYEKL. The CDR3 totals 15 residues. V was clipped by 6 bases and J by 5 bases; unmatched bases: 4. CDR3 bases: TGCGCCAGCAGACCGGGACAGGGGGCGACCGGGGAGCTGTTTTTT. Translating it yields CASRPGQGATGELFF.

The chain couples TRBV6-1 to TRBJ1-1; no reliable D call. From germline, CDR1 is MNHNS and CDR2 SASEGT. V was clipped by 2 bases and J by 4 bases, with 17 bases between them. This CDR3 has 16 amino acids. CDR3 in amino acids: CASSEPGSLGSTEAFF. CDR3 nucleotide sequence: TGTGCCAGCAGTGAACCGGGCAGCCTGGGGTCCACTGAAGCTTTCTTT.

The chain uses TRBV19 and TRBJ2-1; 10 bases are shared with TRBD2. This CDR3 is built from 15 residues. J gave up 7 bases and V 3 bases, and 6 bases lay outside the gene matches. Germline assignment: CDR1 LNHDA and CDR2 SQIVND (reference sequence). The CDR3: CASSMVAGGKNEQFF. The CDR3 DNA reads TGTGCCAGTAGTATGGTAGCGGGAGGTAAAAATGAGCAGTTCTTC.

The chain recombines TRBV7-8 with TRBJ2-1, with D possibly being TRBD2 (7 bases). The CDR3 runs to 17 residues. V gave up 5 bases and J gave up 6 bases, with 23 bases separating them. The germline gives CDR1 SGHVS, CDR2 FQNEAQ. The CDR3 nucleotides read TGTGCCAGCAGCGCGCACAGGGAGCGGACTAGGCTCAATGAGCAGTTCTTC. Residues: CASSAHRERTRLNEQFF.

The rearrangement links TRBV6-6 to TRBJ1-1; TRBD1 might be the D (6 bases). V was clipped by 2 bases and J by 11 bases, with 12 bases between them. In germline, CDR1 is MNHNY, CDR2 SVGAGI (reference sequence). The CDR3 totals 12 residues. CDR3 DNA sequence: TGTGCCAGCAGTTACCCGGAGGGGGAGGCTTTCTTT. This gives the protein CASSYPEGEAFF.

The chain employs TRBV7-2 and TRBJ2-2; possible D gene TRBD2, 5 bases. The CDR3 loop spans 17 amino acids. CDR1 and CDR2 from the germline V gene are SGHTA and FQGNSA. The V end was cut by 1 base, the J end by 2 bases, with 14 bases between. CDR3 bases: TGTGCCAGCAGCTTAGGGCCCCTAGCAGCAAACACCGGGGAGCTGTTTTTT. This sequence encodes CASSLGPLAANTGELFF.